A selection of T cell receptor beta chains follows, all from one sample in a study of a mutant IDH1 vaccine in newly diagnosed glioma. Assay: immunoSEQ multiplex PCR; the TCRdb copy retains only in-frame clones and omits some. The repertoire has around 49,000 clones, 78% of them found once; the top ten carry 5.2%. No antigen is known for these receptors. The sequencing used PBMCs, collected from a glioma patient whose treatment included an IDH1 peptide vaccine. Receptors originate from a man between 45 and 60 years old with glioma. CDR3s include the opening cysteine and the closing phenylalanine or tryptophan. Each record gives: D gene, clone size, V gene, CDR3 length, J gene, CDR3 protein, CDR3 DNA. A D gene is named only where the DNA matches it firmly. Size values are once, few and many counts, or a class for expanded clones, and some rows have none.

>NA|once|TRBV18|17|TRBJ1-1
CASSPPLKAAMNTEAFF
TGTGCCAGCTCACCACCGTTAAAGGCAGCCATGAACACTGAAGCTTTCTTT
>NA|NA|TRBV30|13|TRBJ2-7
CAWGLWSSYEQYF
TGTGCCTGGGGCCTTTGGAGCTCCTACGAGCAGTACTTC
>NA|NA|TRBV15|14|TRBJ1-2
CATSTRVTGDGYTF
TGTGCCACCAGCACAAGGGTGACAGGAGATGGCTACACCTTC
>TRBD2|NA|TRBV6-5|14|TRBJ2-3
CAVRTSGGEDTQYF
TGTGCCGTCCGGACTAGCGGGGGGGAAGATACGCAGTATTTT
>TRBD1|once|TRBV29-1|14|TRBJ2-5
CSVPLGGAGETQYF
TGCAGCGTTCCCCTAGGGGGCGCAGGAGAGACCCAGTACTTC
>NA|NA|TRBV2|14|TRBJ2-7
CASRGQPSSYEQYF
TGTGCCAGCAGGGGACAACCAAGCTCCTACGAGCAGTACTTC
>NA|NA|TRBV5-5|14|TRBJ2-7
CASSSDRTLGEQYF
TGTGCCAGCAGCTCCGACCGGACTCTGGGCGAGCAGTACTTC
>NA|NA|TRBV30|11|TRBJ2-7
CALQSSYEQYF
TGTGCCTTACAGAGCTCCTACGAGCAGTACTTC
>NA|few|TRBV6-1|12|TRBJ2-7
CASGGGVYEQYF
TGTGCCAGTGGAGGGGGGGTTTACGAGCAGTACTTC
>NA|once|TRBV27|19|TRBJ1-4
CASSLYSTTGWVTNEKLFF
TGTGCCAGCAGTTTGTACTCCACGACAGGATGGGTAACTAATGAAAAACTGTTTTTT
>TRBD1|NA|TRBV5-1|15|TRBJ1-2
CASSLVGQAFYGYTF
TGCGCCAGCAGCTTGGTAGGACAGGCATTCTATGGCTACACCTTC
>NA|few|TRBV30|13|TRBJ1-2
CAWRDRDADGYTF
TGTGCCTGGAGGGACAGAGACGCCGATGGCTACACCTTC
>NA|NA|TRBV29-1|12|TRBJ1-1
CSVRGGGTEAFF
TGCAGCGTTCGTGGAGGTGGGACTGAAGCTTTCTTT
>NA|few|TRBV28|13|TRBJ2-1
CASSLLQYNEQFF
TGTGCCAGCAGTCTCCTTCAGTACAATGAGCAGTTCTTC
>NA|NA|TRBV10-3|14|TRBJ2-7
CAISESRGTYEQYF
TGTGCCATCAGTGAGTCCAGGGGAACCTACGAGCAGTACTTC
>NA|NA|TRBV13|16|TRBJ2-1
CASSLPPSFSYNEQFF
TGTGCCAGCAGCTTACCCCCGTCGTTCTCCTACAATGAGCAGTTCTTC
>NA|NA|TRBV5-1|16|TRBJ2-7
CASSFSGGSFPYEQYF
TGCGCCAGCAGCTTCTCCGGAGGGAGTTTCCCCTACGAGCAGTACTTC
>NA|NA|TRBV7-9|15|TRBJ1-1
CASSSRTVENTEAFF
TGTGCCAGCAGCTCGAGGACGGTGGAGAACACTGAAGCTTTCTTT
>NA|NA|TRBV7-9|17|TRBJ2-1
CASSLIGGFSSYNEQFF
TGTGCCAGCAGCTTAATAGGGGGATTTAGCTCCTACAATGAGCAGTTCTTC
>NA|NA|TRBV2|13|TRBJ1-1
CASSSTWNTEAFF
TGTGCCAGCAGTTCGACTTGGAACACTGAAGCTTTCTTT
>TRBD1|NA|TRBV6-5|15|TRBJ1-3
CASSFGQGRGNTIYF
TGTGCCAGCAGTTTTGGACAGGGGAGGGGAAACACCATATATTTT
>TRBD1|NA|TRBV9|13|TRBJ1-2
CASSATGSYGYTF
TGTGCCAGCAGCGCGACAGGGAGCTATGGCTACACCTTC
>NA|NA|TRBV15|12|TRBJ1-4
CATSRDKGKLFF
TGTGCCACCAGCAGAGATAAAGGAAAACTGTTTTTT
>TRBD1|NA|TRBV5-1|14|TRBJ2-7
CASSPSTGGYEQYF
TGCGCCAGCAGCCCTTCGACAGGGGGCTACGAGCAGTACTTC
>NA|NA|TRBV19|14|TRBJ2-1
CASSPHNGPNEQFF
TGTGCCAGTAGTCCACATAACGGACCCAATGAGCAGTTCTTC
>NA|NA|TRBV30|10|TRBJ2-1
CAWDRSEQFF
TGTGCCTGGGACAGGTCTGAGCAGTTCTTC
>NA|once|TRBV7-8|16|TRBJ2-2
CASSLSGGVNTGELFF
TGTGCCAGCAGCTTATCTGGCGGCGTAAACACCGGGGAGCTGTTTTTT
>TRBD2|once|TRBV27|13|TRBJ2-7
CASSRDYTYEQYF
TGTGCCAGCAGTAGGGACTATACCTACGAGCAGTACTTC
>NA|NA|TRBV6-5|13|TRBJ1-2
CASSYRGGYGYTF
TGTGCCAGCAGTTACCGCGGGGGCTACGGCTACACCTTC
>NA|NA|TRBV6-1|15|TRBJ1-5
CASSAGDVGNQPQHF
TGTGCCAGCAGTGCCGGCGACGTGGGCAATCAGCCCCAGCATTTT
>NA|NA|TRBV6-5|15|TRBJ1-4
CASSYSGQINEKLFF
TGTGCCAGCAGTTACTCGGGGCAGATTAATGAAAAACTGTTTTTT
>TRBD1|NA|TRBV9|15|TRBJ2-5
CASSHRDREKETQYF
TGTGCCAGCAGCCACCGGGACAGGGAAAAAGAGACCCAGTACTTC
>TRBD1|NA|TRBV25-1|14|TRBJ1-1
CASRRTGMNTEAFF
TGTGCCAGCCGTAGGACAGGGATGAACACTGAAGCTTTCTTT
>NA|NA|TRBV29-1|14|TRBJ1-1
CSVGRGQLNTEAFF
TGCAGCGTTGGGCGAGGACAGTTGAACACTGAAGCTTTCTTT
>NA|NA|TRBV5-6|15|TRBJ2-3
CASSLGLVNTDTQYF
TGTGCCAGCAGCTTGGGACTAGTTAACACAGATACGCAGTATTTT
>TRBD1|NA|TRBV4-1|17|TRBJ2-7
CASSQEREAQGAHEQYF
TGCGCCAGCAGCCAAGAGAGGGAGGCACAGGGGGCACACGAGCAGTACTTC